This entry features one TCR beta chain sequence. This sample is drawn from a study of shared clonotypes between healthy human individuals. Naive CD8 isolation took CD45RO-negative cells positively selected for CCR7 and excluded terminally differentiated effector memory CD45RA+ cells. TCRdb keeps only in-frame clones here, not all; method: immunoSEQ multiplex PCR. The sample has hundreds of thousands of clones, about 92% seen once. The CDR3 is made up of 17 amino acids. Deletions cut 7 bases from V and 4 bases from J, with 23 bases between. The germline V gene has CDR1 SGHTA and CDR2 FQGNSA. The clonotype originates from a man aged 25-45 years in good health. This chain connects TRBV7-2 to TRBJ2-1; perhaps D is TRBD1 or TRBD2 (5 bases each). The sample consisted of naive CD8+ T cells sorted from blood. The CDR3 sequence is CASTPLVGGPRYNEQFF. As DNA, the CDR3 is TGTGCCAGCACCCCATTAGTTGGGGGTCCCCGGTACAATGAGCAGTTCTTC.